These T cell receptor beta chains were read from a single sample in a study of T-cell reconstitution after alpha-beta-depleted transplantation in children. Each CDR3 protein is one row after TCRdb ran MiXCR on the PCR reads. The sample records about 98,000 distinct CDR3 sequences, over 6% being singletons. The sample here was PBMCs, taken before TCRalphabeta/CD19-depleted stem cell transplant. Every receptor here comes from a boy between 2 and 15 years old with acute lymphoblastic leukemia, due to receive a stem cell transplant. The CDR3 runs from the conserved cysteine through the conserved F or W. The order of the fields is V gene, clone size, D gene, J gene, CDR3 protein, CDR3 DNA. D genes are given only for firm matches. Clone size is given for some rows only: seen once, a few or many times, or a class if the clone is expanded.

TRBV3-1,-,-,TRBJ2-4,CASSPGAVAKNIQYF,TGTGCCAGCAGCCCTGGAGCCGTAGCCAAAAACATTCAGTACTTC
TRBV20-1,few,-,TRBJ1-1,CSASKGRADTEAFF,TGCAGTGCTAGCAAGGGCAGGGCGGATACTGAAGCTTTCTTT
TRBV27,-,-,TRBJ1-5,CASSLLGAGQPQHF,TGTGCCAGCAGTTTACTGGGCGCGGGACAGCCCCAGCATTTT
TRBV7-2,few,-,TRBJ1-2,CASSLGDLRYGYTF,TGTGCCAGCAGCTTAGGGGACCTTCGCTATGGCTACACCTTC
TRBV7-2,many,TRBD2,TRBJ2-3,CASKLSGGITDTQYF,TGTGCCAGCAAGCTTTCGGGGGGAATCACAGATACGCAGTATTTT
TRBV2,few,-,TRBJ2-5,CASSELKGGTQYF,TGTGCCAGCAGTGAACTAAAGGGGGGGACCCAGTACTTC
TRBV7-8,-,-,TRBJ2-2,CASSPRSGGGELFF,TGTGCCAGCAGCCCCCGATCAGGCGGCGGGGAGCTGTTTTTT
TRBV29-1,few,TRBD1,TRBJ2-7,CSVAVTGSFHEQYF,TGCAGCGTGGCCGTGACAGGGTCATTCCACGAGCAGTACTTC
TRBV3-1,-,-,TRBJ2-4,CASSQDPVAKNIQYF,TGTGCCAGCAGCCAAGACCCAGTAGCCAAAAACATTCAGTACTTC
TRBV2,few,-,TRBJ1-4,CASSDRAVPEKLFF,TGTGCCAGCAGTGACCGTGCCGTGCCCGAAAAACTGTTTTTT